Below are 26 T cell receptor beta chains sequenced from a single sample in a study of CD8+CD57+ T cells in acquired aplastic anemia. Genomic DNA, serving as template, underwent TCR beta VDJ and CDR3 profiling. Each CDR3 protein gets one entry after TCRdb re-called the reads with MiXCR. This table holds 100,000 to 150,000 distinct CDR3 sequences, roughly 50% found once. The sequenced sample was sorted CD4+, CD8+, or CD8+CD57+ T cells (not recorded which) from PBMCs. The source is a human donor in good health, serving as a control.

V gene TRBV4-1 combines with J gene TRBJ2-3, with TRBD2 as a possible D gene (7 bases). Trimming shortened V by 5 bases and J by 4 bases, and 22 bases separated the two germline ends. Germline lookup yields CDR1 MGHRA and CDR2 YSYEKL. The CDR3 runs 17 residues. The CDR3 reads CASSFYPRGAGADTQYF. The CDR3 nucleotides are TGCGCCAGCAGCTTTTACCCCCGGGGGGCCGGGGCAGATACGCAGTATTTT.

The chain is built from TRBV10-2 and TRBJ1-5; 7 bases match TRBD1. The CDR3 is made up of 14 amino acids. Germline trimming cut 8 bases from V and 0 bases from J; bases unmatched to any gene: 4. Germline V lookup: CDR1 WSHSY, CDR2 SAAADI. The CDR3 reads CASAGQDSNQPQHF. DNA for the CDR3: TGCGCCAGCGCCGGACAGGATAGCAATCAGCCCCAGCATTTT.

This clonotype was detected many times. The chain links TRBV5-5 to TRBJ2-3; 7 bases agree with TRBD1. The CDR3 loop spans 15 amino acids. V dropped 0 bases and J dropped 4; count of bases not matched to a gene: 5. CDR1 is SGHKS, CDR2 YYEKEE, per germline (reference sequence). The CDR3 protein is CASSLEGAGPDTQYF. The CDR3 DNA follows: TGTGCCAGCAGCTTGGAGGGGGCCGGGCCAGATACGCAGTATTTT.

The chain combines TRBV19 with TRBJ2-3, with no clear D. V lost 1 base and J 2 bases, leaving 7 bases between the germline ends. Germline CDR1 and CDR2: LNHDA and SQIVND (reference sequence). CDR3 size: 14 residues. CDR3 amino acids: CASSIATYTDTQYF. The CDR3 DNA reads as TGTGCCAGTAGTATAGCGACCTACACAGATACGCAGTATTTT.

Ten or more counts support this clonotype. The chain employs TRBV9 and TRBJ2-4; 9 nucleotides agree with TRBD1. CDR1 SGDLS and CDR2 YYNGEE come from the germline V gene. CDR3 length: 16 residues. Trimming took 2 bases from V and 6 from J; bases not matched to a gene: 9. CDR3 in amino acids: CASSVEQGALGNIQYF. CDR3 nucleotide sequence: TGTGCCAGCAGCGTCGAACAGGGGGCGTTGGGAAACATTCAGTACTTC.

This clonotype was detected only once. This may arise from a read error, as a much more abundant clone is one base away. The rearrangement links TRBV6-2 or TRBV6-3 to TRBJ1-5, with 7 bases identical to TRBD1. The CDR3 is 16 amino acids. Looked up from germline, CDR1 is MNHEY and CDR2 is SVGEGT. DNA for the CDR3: TGTGCCGGCAGTTCCTCGGACAGGCCCAGCAATCAGCCCCAGCATTTT. It translates to CAGSSSDRPSNQPQHF.

J is TRBJ2-3 and V is TRBV7-2; no firm D call. Per germline, CDR1 SGHTA and CDR2 FQGNSA. The CDR3 contains 12 residues. Trimming stripped 5 bases from V and 5 bases from J, with 8 bases between. The CDR3 bases are TGTGCCAGCAGCCAATCCGGAGATACGCAGTATTTT. Translation gives CASSQSGDTQYF.

J is TRBJ2-3 and V is TRBV4-3, with TRBD2 matching 8 bases. Germline V gives CDR1 LGHNA, CDR2 YSLEER. The CDR3 spans 16 residues. V lost 1 base and J lost 3; bases outside the gene matches: 6. CDR3 nucleotides: TGCGCCAGCAGCCAAGCGGCGGGGGGCCGGACAGATACGCAGTATTTT. Translating it yields CASSQAAGGRTDTQYF.

The chain is built from TRBV29-1 and TRBJ1-2; 7 nucleotides agree with TRBD1. Per the germline V gene, CDR1 is SQVTM and CDR2 is ANQGSEA. The CDR3 totals 14 residues. Losses at the gene ends were 4 bases for V and 4 bases for J; bases not matched to a gene: 9. CDR3 sequence: CSVAGQAFLYGYTF. In nucleotides, the CDR3 is TGCAGCGTTGCAGGACAGGCCTTTCTCTATGGCTACACCTTC.

This clonotype showed up many times. The J gene is TRBJ1-1, the V gene TRBV12-3 or TRBV12-4, with 7 bases aligning to TRBD1. J was trimmed by 1 base and V by 6 bases; bases with no gene match: 2. The CDR3 covers 13 residues. DNA of the CDR3: TGTGCCAGCAGAAGGACAGGGAACACTGAAGCTTTCTTT. It encodes CASRRTGNTEAFF.

The chain carries TRBV18 and TRBJ2-7; 9 bases align to TRBD1. The CDR3 extends over 14 amino acids. Germline V CDR1 and CDR2: KGHSH, LQKENI. With V trimmed by 4 bases and J by 2 bases, 3 bases remained unmatched. This CDR3 reads CASSQDRGAYEQYF. The CDR3 coding sequence is TGTGCCAGCTCACAGGACAGGGGCGCCTACGAGCAGTACTTC.

Ten or more counts support this clonotype. The gene calls are TRBV4-3 and TRBJ2-3, with D possibly being TRBD2 (5 bases). The CDR3 sequence is 16 residues long. V lost 0 bases and J 5 bases, leaving 15 bases between the germline ends. From germline, CDR1 is LGHNA and CDR2 YSLEER. CDR3: CASSQEGSGEGDTQYF. CDR3 DNA sequence: TGCGCCAGCAGCCAAGAGGGATCGGGTGAGGGAGATACGCAGTATTTT.

The V call is TRBV2, the J call TRBJ1-2; D remains ambiguous. From germline, CDR1 is SNHLY and CDR2 FYNNEI. The ends were cut back, 1 base at V and 6 bases at J, with 18 bases in the middle. The CDR3 extends over 16 amino acids. The CDR3 loop is CASSEEFWASRDGYTF. The DNA of the CDR3 is TGTGCCAGCAGTGAAGAGTTTTGGGCCAGTCGGGATGGCTACACCTTC.

This clonotype was detected ten times or more. This sequence joins TRBV6-5 and TRBJ2-2; no clear D gene. Trimming left V 2 bases short and J 5 bases short, with 3 bases between. Germline V lookup: CDR1 MNHEY, CDR2 SVGAGI. This CDR3 is built from 12 residues. CDR3: CASSYNTGELFF. The DNA for the CDR3 is TGTGCCAGCAGTTACAATACCGGGGAGCTGTTTTTT.

Comment on this clonotype: Being one base from a much bigger clone, this may be a read error. The chain employs TRBV7-2 and TRBJ1-1; perhaps TRBD1 as D (5 bases). There are 15 residues in the CDR3. V was pared by 1 base and J by 6 bases, with 15 bases between. Germline CDR1 is SGHTA and CDR2 is FQGNSA. CDR3 protein: CASSLVTEGFAEAFF. CDR3 bases: TGTGCCAGCAGCTTAGTCACAGAGGGGTTCGCTGAAGCTTTCTTT.

This clonotype was detected many times. V and J are TRBV7-7 and TRBJ2-1; 10 bases map to TRBD2. The V gene's germline CDR1 is SSHAT and CDR2 FNYEAQ (reference sequence). The CDR3 contains 15 residues. The trim removed 2 bases at V and 6 bases at J, leaving 4 bases unmatched. This CDR3 is CASSLWPSGSNEQFF. As DNA, the CDR3 is TGTGCCAGCAGCTTATGGCCTAGCGGGAGCAATGAGCAGTTCTTC.

This clonotype was observed once. CDR3 in DNA: TGTGCCAGCAGCGAGGGGACGAGCTCCTACAATGAGCAGTTCTTC. Translating it yields CASSEGTSSYNEQFF. The chain employs TRBV7-6 and TRBJ2-1; perhaps D is TRBD1 or TRBD2 (5 bases each). V lost 5 bases and J 0 bases, leaving 11 bases between the germline ends. The CDR3 has 15 residues. The germline CDR1 and CDR2 sequences are SGHVS and FNYEAQ.

This clonotype was picked up a small number of times. The chain carries TRBV29-1 and TRBJ1-2; D call uncertain. The CDR3 contains 10 residues. Per the germline V gene, CDR1 is SQVTM and CDR2 is ANQGSEA. Trimming cost V 5 bases and J 10 bases, with 11 bases left between them. CDR3 in amino acids: CSVSVSDYTF. CDR3 DNA: TGCAGCGTTTCGGTGTCGGACTACACCTTC.

This clonotype has a count of ten or more. The chain carries TRBV7-2 and TRBJ2-7; 7 bases line up with TRBD1. CDR1 and CDR2 from the germline V gene are SGHTA and FQGNSA. The CDR3 length is 14 residues. Losses at the gene ends were 3 bases for V and 2 bases for J; bases not matched to a gene: 4. The CDR3 nucleotides read TGTGCCAGCAGCTTTTCAGGGGGTACCTACGAGCAGTACTTC. Its protein product is CASSFSGGTYEQYF.

This CDR3 is CSVEDRDGYTF. The DNA of the CDR3 is TGCAGCGTTGAGGACAGGGACGGCTACACCTTC. This sequence joins TRBV29-1 and TRBJ1-2; TRBD1 aligns across 8 bases. The germline V gene encodes CDR1 SQVTM and CDR2 ANQGSEA. The CDR3 contains 11 residues. Trimming at V came to 3 bases and at J to 8 bases, leaving 2 bases not matched to a gene.

This clonotype was counted a few times. The chain links TRBV15 to TRBJ1-5; 7 bases map to TRBD1. J was trimmed by 7 bases and V by 1 base; bases with no gene match: 7. The CDR3 totals 15 residues. Germline V gives CDR1 LNHNV, CDR2 YYDKDF (reference sequence). CDR3 bases: TGTGCCACCAGCAGAGGAGGGGGCCCGAGACAGCCCCAGCATTTT. Its protein product is CATSRGGGPRQPQHF. Full variable domain (rest looked up from reference TRBV15 and TRBJ1-5): DAMVIQNPRYQVTQFGKPVTLSCSQTLNHNVMYWYQQKSSQAPKLLFHYYDKDFNNEADTPDNFQSRRPNTSFCFLDIRSPGLGDTAMYLCATSRGGGPRQPQHFGDGTRLSIL.

This chain's CDR3 is CASSHGSYNSPLHF. The CDR3 coding sequence is TGCGCCAGCAGCCATGGGTCCTATAATTCACCCCTCCACTTT. The genes are TRBV4-1 and TRBJ1-6; D call uncertain. V lost 3 bases and J 1 base, leaving 4 bases between the germline ends. The germline CDR1 and CDR2 sequences are MGHRA and YSYEKL. The CDR3 is made up of 14 amino acids.

This sequence joins TRBV12-3 or TRBV12-4 and TRBJ2-1; TRBD2 matches at 10 bases. The J call is doubtful: the DNA matches TRBJ2-7 better. The CDR3 extends over 14 amino acids. The CDR3 nucleotides are TGTGCCAGCAGTTTCAGCGGGGGGGACGGCGAGCAGTACTTC. Residues: CASSFSGGDGEQYF.

This clonotype was recorded at least ten times. A much larger clone differs by one base, so this may be a read error. CDR3 sequence reads: CSADRGQETQYF. CDR3 sequence (DNA): TGCAGCGCTGACAGGGGGCAAGAGACCCAGTACTTC. V is TRBV29-1 and J is TRBJ2-5; 9 bases match TRBD1. The CDR3 sequence is 12 residues long. J lost 2 bases, V lost 7 bases, and 2 bases had no gene match. The germline V gene encodes CDR1 SQVTM and CDR2 ANQGSEA.

This chain joins TRBV10-3 and TRBJ2-1; 12 bases are shared with TRBD2. Trimming at V came to 6 bases and at J to 6 bases, leaving 6 bases not matched to a gene. In germline, CDR1 is ENHRY, CDR2 SYGVKD. The CDR3 loop spans 15 amino acids. The CDR3 sequence: CAISDRTSGINEQFF. The CDR3 nucleotides are TGTGCCATCAGCGACCGGACTAGCGGGATCAATGAGCAGTTCTTC.

This clonotype was seen only a few times. In this CDR3 the conserved last residue, phenylalanine or tryptophan, is missing, so a read error is likely. The limits of the CDR3 on the DNA are not certain, so only TCRdb's listed CDR3 is given. The chain joins TRBV19 to TRBJ1-5; TRBD1 is the table's D call and was not checked against the DNA. Germline V lookup: CDR1 LNHDA, CDR2 SQIVND (reference sequence). The CDR3 is 11 residues long, counting both termini. CDR3 protein: CASSIHRPPIV.